The 26 T cell receptor beta chains in this list originate from one sample, sequenced in a study of T cell responses to AZD1222 COVID-19 vaccine. The protocol was immunoSEQ multiplex PCR, while the TCRdb copy is restricted to in-frame clones and leaves out a portion. The repertoire holds 100,000 to 150,000 clones, 88% seen once, with more than 3.5% in the top ten. The specimen comprised peripheral blood, sampled on day 0 of AZD1222 vaccination. The receptors derive from an adult in good health.

As for this clone: Other DNA sequences in the same sample also yield this CDR3. V is TRBV4-3 and J is TRBJ2-3; no reliable D call. The CDR3 sequence is 14 residues long. V shed 0 bases and J shed 3 bases, with 7 bases lying between them. The germline CDR1 and CDR2 sequences are LGHNA and YSLEER. CDR3 DNA: TGCGCCAGCAGCCAAGACGGTGGAACAGATACGCAGTATTTT. It is translated as CASSQDGGTDTQYF.

The V gene is TRBV4-3, the J gene TRBJ1-2; D uncertain. CDR3 size: 16 residues. V lost 0 bases to trimming and J lost 5 bases, with 16 bases between them. In germline, CDR1 is LGHNA, CDR2 YSLEER. The CDR3 reads CASSQDAGRPLYGYTF. The CDR3 DNA is TGCGCCAGCAGCCAAGACGCTGGGCGGCCGTTATATGGCTACACCTTC.

The CDR3 is CASQERGNTIYF. The CDR3 DNA reads as TGTGCCTCTCAAGAGAGGGGAAACACCATATATTTT. The chain recombines TRBV11-2 with TRBJ1-3; no reliable D call. Germline-derived CDR1 and CDR2 are SGHAT and FQNNGV. The V end was cut by 11 bases, the J end by 4 bases, with 12 bases between. The CDR3 sequence is 12 residues long.

This chain connects TRBV24-1 to TRBJ2-2; 7 bases fit TRBD2. The J segment lost 3 bases and the V segment lost 0 bases, leaving 0 bases of the junction unmatched. The CDR3 runs to 15 residues. Germline CDR1 and CDR2: KGHDR and SFDVKD. For the CDR3, the DNA is TGTGCCACCAGTGATTTGACTAGCGACACCGGGGAGCTGTTTTTT. Translating it yields CATSDLTSDTGELFF.

V usage is TRBV7-3 and J usage is TRBJ1-3, with D hard to call. The germline V and J ends were trimmed by 2 bases and 2 bases, with 10 bases remaining between them. The CDR3 is 15 residues long. Germline loops: CDR1 SGHTA, CDR2 FQGTGA. The CDR3 is CASSLVGSTGNTIYF. The CDR3 DNA reads as TGTGCCAGCAGCTTAGTTGGGAGTACTGGAAACACCATATATTTT.

The V call is TRBV6-5, the J call TRBJ2-3, with 10 bases aligning to TRBD1. CDR1 is MNHEY, CDR2 SVGAGI, per germline. The CDR3 covers 14 residues. The ends lost 7 bases at V and 3 bases at J; junction bases unmatched: 4. CDR3 bases: TGTGCCAGCAAAAAGGGACAGGGGACAGATACGCAGTATTTT. It codes for CASKKGQGTDTQYF.

The J gene is TRBJ2-7, the V gene TRBV5-1, with 11 bases fitting TRBD2. With 6 bases clipped from V and 2 bases from J, the junction kept 7 bases outside the gene matches. The CDR3 is 15 amino acids. CDR1 is SGHRS and CDR2 is YFSETQ in the germline V gene. CDR3 in amino acids: CASTPLAGGAYEQYF. The CDR3 bases are TGCGCCAGCACCCCCTTAGCGGGGGGGGCCTACGAGCAGTACTTC.

The table lists this clone with a few counts. This sequence joins TRBV10-1 and TRBJ2-1, with 9 positions matching TRBD2. Germline CDR1 reads WNHNN; CDR2 reads SYGVQD (reference sequence). The junction had 5 bases not matched to a gene; V was cut back by 4 bases and J by 4 bases. This CDR3 is built from 15 residues. The CDR3: CASSGASGNYNEQFF. The CDR3 DNA follows: TGCGCCAGCAGTGGGGCTAGCGGGAATTACAATGAGCAGTTCTTC.

The V and J genes are TRBV6-2 or TRBV6-3 and TRBJ2-3, with 10 positions matching TRBD2. The CDR3 consists of 17 residues. In germline, CDR1 is MNHEY, CDR2 SVGEGT. J lost 2 bases, V lost 2 bases, and 7 bases had no gene match. In DNA form, the CDR3 reads TGTGCCAGCAGTTACGGGGCTAGCGGGGGAACCACAGATACGCAGTATTTT. Amino acid sequence: CASSYGASGGTTDTQYF.

J is TRBJ1-2 and V is TRBV18; TRBD1 matches 9 bases. V lost 2 bases to trimming and J lost 8 bases; unmatched junction nucleotides: 6. Germline V CDR1 and CDR2: KGHSH, LQKENI. The CDR3 is 14 amino acids. CDR3 residues: CASSPTQGADGYTF. In nucleotides, the CDR3 is TGTGCCAGCTCACCAACACAGGGGGCGGACGGCTACACCTTC.

Here the CDR3 DNA reads TGTGCCAGCAGTTACCTTTCCGGGACAGCCTCCTATGGCTACACCTTC. Translation gives CASSYLSGTASYGYTF. This chain connects TRBV28 to TRBJ1-2; 7 nucleotides line up with TRBD1. Germline V lookup: CDR1 MDHEN, CDR2 SYDVKM. The V and J ends lost 4 bases and 4 bases, in that order; junction bases with no gene match: 12. This CDR3 region has 16 residues.

For the CDR3, the DNA is TGTGCCAGCAGCCAGGACAGTCACACCGGGGAGCTGTTTTTT. It encodes CASSQDSHTGELFF. The chain combines TRBV5-4 with TRBJ2-2, with D maybe TRBD1 (6 bases). There are 14 residues in the CDR3. CDR1 is SGHNT and CDR2 is YYREEE in the germline V gene (reference sequence). Between the trimmed V and J ends, which lost 4 bases and 3 bases, there was a span of 10 bases.

The chain is built from TRBV15 and TRBJ1-2; 7 bases map to TRBD1. V shed 1 base, J shed 2 bases, and the junction held 4 bases outside the gene matches. The germline V gene has CDR1 LNHNV and CDR2 YYDKDF (reference sequence). The CDR3 is made up of 15 amino acids. The CDR3 region has the DNA TGTGCCACCAGCAGAGGGGAGGGGGCGAACTATGGCTACACCTTC. Translated, it gives CATSRGEGANYGYTF.

This chain joins TRBV2 and TRBJ2-7; 8 bases fit TRBD2. Trimming took 7 bases from V and 2 from J; bases not matched to a gene: 10. CDR3 length equals 15 residues. Germline V gene sequence: CDR1 SNHLY, CDR2 FYNNEI. The DNA of the CDR3 is TGTGCCAGCAAACCCCAGCGGGAGTTCCCCTACGAGCAGTACTTC. The encoded protein is CASKPQREFPYEQYF.

V is TRBV9 and J is TRBJ2-1; the D gene is possibly TRBD2 (6 bases). This CDR3 region has 15 residues. The ends were cut back, 2 bases at V and 4 bases at J, with 13 bases in the middle. Germline V gene lookup returns CDR1 SGDLS and CDR2 YYNGEE. The CDR3, as DNA: TGTGCCAGCAGCGTCGGCGGGGATCATTACAATGAGCAGTTCTTC. It yields the protein CASSVGGDHYNEQFF.

The chain uses TRBV4-1 and TRBJ2-7, with D possibly TRBD1 on 5 matching bases. CDR1 MGHRA and CDR2 YSYEKL come from the germline V gene. The CDR3 totals 12 residues. The V end lost 4 bases, the J end lost 6 bases, and 10 bases lay between the germline ends. The CDR3 reads CASSPHQGEQYF. The CDR3 region has the DNA TGCGCCAGCAGCCCCCACCAGGGCGAGCAGTACTTC.

The chain uses TRBV9 and TRBJ1-5; D gene uncertain. V lost 0 bases and J 4 bases, leaving 11 bases between the germline ends. Germline V CDR1 and CDR2: SGDLS, YYNGEE. The CDR3 totals 15 residues. CDR3 nucleotide sequence: TGTGCCAGCAGCGTAGGACTCTTCGGGAATCAGCCCCAGCATTTT. Amino acid sequence: CASSVGLFGNQPQHF.

The V gene is TRBV7-9, the J gene TRBJ1-6; 7 nucleotides align to TRBD1. CDR1 and CDR2 (germline): SEHNR, FQNEAQ (reference sequence). With 5 bases clipped from V and 10 bases from J, the junction kept 14 bases outside the gene matches. This CDR3 has 16 residues. CDR3 in amino acids: CASSTTGTGMRSPLHF. The CDR3 DNA reads as TGTGCCAGCAGCACGACAGGGACGGGGATGAGGTCACCCCTCCACTTT.

The rearrangement joins TRBV29-1 to TRBJ1-1, with TRBD1 as a possible D gene (6 bases). The V gene's germline CDR1 is SQVTM and CDR2 ANQGSEA. Trimming removed 6 bases from V and 5 bases from J, with 13 bases in between. The CDR3 totals 12 residues. CDR3 residues: CSVNRDSTEAFF. The CDR3 DNA sequence: TGCAGCGTCAACAGGGATTCGACTGAAGCTTTCTTT.

The rearrangement links TRBV5-4 to TRBJ1-1; unclear D gene. Between the trimmed V and J ends, which lost 3 bases and 5 bases, there was a span of 8 bases. The germline V gene encodes CDR1 SGHNT and CDR2 YYREEE (reference sequence). The CDR3 is made up of 12 amino acids. DNA of the CDR3: TGTGCCAGCAGCTGGGAAGGGACTGAAGCTTTCTTT. This codes for CASSWEGTEAFF.

The V call is TRBV7-8, the J call TRBJ2-7; maybe TRBD1 (6 bases). The germline V gene has CDR1 SGHVS and CDR2 FQNEAQ. The V gene lost 5 bases and the J gene lost 3 bases, with 14 bases spanning the gap. This CDR3 comprises 14 residues. The CDR3 DNA follows: TGTGCCAGCAGCCCCGACGCGACAGGCTACGAGCAGTACTTC. Translated, it gives CASSPDATGYEQYF.

The genes are TRBV3-1 (or the pseudogene TRBV3-2) and TRBJ1-1; D gene uncertain. Germline CDR1 is LGHDT and CDR2 is YNNKEL (reference sequence). The CDR3 is made up of 12 amino acids. V was cut by 5 bases and J by 0 bases, with 4 bases left in between. CDR3 bases: TGTGCCAGCAGCACTATGAACACTGAAGCTTTCTTT. It is translated as CASSTMNTEAFF.

This clone was counted a few times. V usage is TRBV11-2 and J usage is TRBJ2-7; D gene uncertain. The CDR3 spans 13 residues. Per the germline V gene, CDR1 is SGHAT and CDR2 is FQNNGV. The V and J ends lost 5 bases and 5 bases respectively, with 13 bases between them. CDR3 residues: CASSRQMRNEQYF. The CDR3 DNA follows: TGTGCCAGCAGCCGCCAGATGCGAAACGAGCAGTACTTC.

The chain combines TRBV6-2 or TRBV6-3 with TRBJ1-5; D is uncertain. The germline V gene has CDR1 MNHEY and CDR2 SVGEGT. V was pared by 2 bases and J by 6 bases, with 11 bases between. The CDR3 runs to 14 residues. CDR3 amino acids: CASSYTGFGQPQHF. The CDR3 DNA reads as TGTGCCAGCAGTTACACTGGGTTCGGTCAGCCCCAGCATTTT.

V is TRBV6-2 or TRBV6-3 and J is TRBJ1-2; D remains unclear. Trimming shortened V by 6 bases and J by 6 bases, and 11 bases separated the two germline ends. CDR3 length equals 12 residues. From germline, CDR1 is MNHEY and CDR2 SVGEGT. CDR3 nucleotide sequence: TGTGCCAGCAGCCCCGACGGGAATGGCTACACCTTC. Protein product: CASSPDGNGYTF.

CDR3 coding DNA: TGTGCCAGCAGCTCCGAGACCCTGGGACAGGGTCACGGAAGGGCCTCCTACGAGCAGTACTTC. Encoded protein: CASSSETLGQGHGRASYEQYF. The chain couples TRBV28 to TRBJ2-7; 9 bases match TRBD1. CDR3 length equals 21 residues. Germline V gene data show CDR1 as MDHEN and CDR2 as SYDVKM. V was clipped by 6 bases and J by 0 bases; unmatched bases: 24. Drawing the rest from reference TRBV28 and TRBJ2-7, the complete variable domain is DVKVTQSSRYLVKRTGEKVFLECVQDMDHENMFWYRQDPGLGLRLIYFSYDVKMKEKGDIPEGYSVSREKKERFSLILESASTNQTSMYLCASSSETLGQGHGRASYEQYFGPGTRLTVT.